Below are 21 T cell receptor beta chains sequenced from a single sample in a study of tumor-infiltrating lymphocytes in primary liver carcinoma. Out of unsorted whole blood came the blood RNA, and germline DNA was extracted as well. A constant-region primer served to make TCR beta cDNA from roughly 540 ng total RNA. ARM-PCR was slightly modified, and three nested multiplex PCR rounds with it gave rise to the TCR beta libraries. For around 9 cycles apiece, the opening two PCR rounds ran with TRBV1-TRBV30 forward primers and a C-beta reverse primer. Using its own MiXCR run on the multiplex PCR reads, TCRdb lists one record per CDR3 protein. Altogether about 310,000 distinct CDR3 sequences are present, 55% to 65% being singletons, with the ten largest covering around 9.5%. The sample comprised peripheral blood. The receptors derive from a man between 40 and 49 years old with primary liver carcinoma and hepatitis B virus infection.

A note on this clonotype: This may stem from a read error, because a much larger clone lies one nucleotide away. This chain joins TRBV6-2 or TRBV6-3 and TRBJ2-7, with TRBD1 matching over 7 bases. The CDR3 sequence is 18 residues long. V was pared by 10 bases and J by 0 bases, with 21 bases of the junction left unmatched. Per germline, CDR1 MNHEY and CDR2 SVGEGT. In nucleotides, the CDR3 is TGTGCCACCAGATCTAGGGGACAGCGGAGCTTGGGCTCCTACGAGCAGTACTTC. The encoded protein is CATRSRGQRSLGSYEQYF.

Turning to this clonotype: A single base separates this from a much larger clone, so it may be a read error. V is TRBV5-6 and J is TRBJ1-1, with TRBD1 as a possible D gene (6 bases). Germline CDR1 and CDR2: SGHDT and YYEEEE. CDR3 length: 15 residues. The CDR3 sequence is CDSSLGGTGAPEAFF. For the CDR3, the DNA is TGTGACAGCAGCTTGGGGGGGACGGGGGCCCCTGAAGCTTTCTTT.

The CDR3 sequence: CASSLWGNYEQYF. CDR3 bases: TGTGCCAGCAGCTTATGGGGAAACTACGAGCAGTACTTC. The J gene is TRBJ2-7, the V gene TRBV7-9, with D unclear. This CDR3 has 13 amino acids. Trimming removed 2 bases at V and 3 bases at J, with 8 bases between. In germline, CDR1 is SEHNR, CDR2 FQNEAQ (reference sequence).

The V and J genes are TRBV11-2 and TRBJ2-6; D might be TRBD2 (6 bases). The CDR3 spans 16 residues. V was pared by 1 base and J by 9 bases, with 16 bases between. CDR1 and CDR2 (germline): SGHAT, FQNNGV. The CDR3 coding sequence is TGTGCCAGCAGCTTAGGCGGGGTGGAGGGGATCAACGTCCTGACTTTC. Translation: CASSLGGVEGINVLTF.

This clonotype came up many times. The chain employs TRBV6-1 and TRBJ2-7, with 9 bases fitting TRBD1. The CDR3 loop spans 14 amino acids. CDR1 and CDR2 (germline): MNHNS, SASEGT. Trimming removed 6 bases from V and 6 bases from J; junction bases left unmatched: 9. CDR3 nucleotides: TGTGCCAGCAGCCCCGGGACAGGGTTGGTCGAGCAGTACTTC. Protein product: CASSPGTGLVEQYF.

The CDR3 DNA sequence: TGTGCCAGCAGCCATGATGGAGGTAGCGGGGGTTTTATTGAGCAGTTCTTC. Encoded protein: CASSHDGGSGGFIEQFF. The chain links TRBV4-2 to TRBJ2-1; 9 bases line up with TRBD2. V lost 3 bases to trimming and J lost 9 bases; unmatched junction nucleotides: 15. This CDR3 contains 17 residues. CDR1 and CDR2 from the germline V gene are LGHNA and YNFKEQ.

Regarding this clonotype: A much larger clone sits a single nucleotide away, making a read error possible. This sequence joins TRBV6-2 or TRBV6-3 and TRBJ1-2; tentatively, D is TRBD1 (5 bases). The CDR3 has 14 residues. The germline CDR1 and CDR2 sequences are MNHEY and SVGEGT. The CDR3 coding sequence is TGTGCCAGCATTCCTGACGGAGGGGACTATGGCTTCACCTTC. This encodes CASIPDGGDYGFTF.

This clonotype has more than one count but fewer than ten. V gene TRBV14 combines with J gene TRBJ2-7, with a possible D match to TRBD2 (6 bases). Trimming removed 4 bases at V and 3 bases at J, with 10 bases between. The CDR3 totals 13 residues. Germline V CDR1 and CDR2: SGHDN, FVKESK. The CDR3 reads CASSPGGDYEQYF. The CDR3 DNA sequence: TGTGCCAGCAGCCCCGGAGGGGACTACGAGCAGTACTTC.

The sample holds one count of this clonotype. The chain is built from TRBV5-1 and TRBJ2-1; 15 nucleotides match TRBD2. Trimming cost V 4 bases and J 13 bases; bases outside gene matches: 9. The CDR3 extends over 15 amino acids. Germline V gene lookup returns CDR1 SGHRS and CDR2 YFSETQ. The CDR3 nucleotides read TGCGCCAGCAGCCAGGGACTAGCGGGAGGAGAGACCCAGTTCTTC. This encodes CASSQGLAGGETQFF.

A word on this clonotype: This may come from a read error, since a much larger clone is one base off. The chain is built from TRBV6-5 and TRBJ2-3, with a weak D call TRBD2 (6 bases). The CDR3 is 14 residues long. The germline gives CDR1 MNHEY, CDR2 SVGAGI. The CDR3 nucleotides read TGTGCCAGCGGTTACTCCGCGGGACTTCATACGCAGTATTTT. Translated: CASGYSAGLHTQYF.

This clonotype appeared many times. This chain links TRBV4-2 with TRBJ1-2, with unresolved D. The CDR3 extends over 13 amino acids. Trimming removed 0 bases from V and 7 bases from J, with 9 bases in between. CDR1 LGHNA and CDR2 YNFKEQ come from the germline V gene. The CDR3 DNA sequence: TGTGCCAGCAGCCAAGAAATAGTCAGTGGCTACACCTTC. Translated, it gives CASSQEIVSGYTF.

This clonotype was picked up one time. The chain carries TRBV25-1 and TRBJ1-1, with a tentative D call TRBD1 (5 bases). This CDR3 spans 14 amino acids. V was clipped by 7 bases and J by 5 bases, with 17 bases between them. The germline gives CDR1 MGHDK, CDR2 SYGVNS. CDR3 region: CASIQPGGKTEAFF. CDR3 nucleotides: TGTGCCAGCATCCAGCCGGGGGGAAAAACTGAAGCTTTCTTT.

Turning to this clonotype: Its ends do not fully match the called genes, so a read error is possible. The gene calls are TRBV29-1 and TRBJ2-2; D is perhaps TRBD1 or TRBD2 (7 bases each). Per germline, CDR1 SQVTM and CDR2 ANQGSEA. This CDR3 comprises 11 residues. CDR3 in amino acids: CSARDSGELFF. The CDR3 coding sequence is TGCAGTGCCCGGGACAGCGGGGAGCTCTTTTTT.

Concerning this clonotype itself: Here the CDR3 omits its conserved ending phenylalanine or tryptophan, so a read error is the likely source. This chain links TRBV11-1 with TRBJ2-7, with 9 bases that match TRBD2. Looked up from germline, CDR1 is SGHAT and CDR2 is FQDESV (reference sequence). This CDR3 region has 16 residues. For the CDR3, the DNA is TGTGCCCGCAGTTTCACTAGCGGGCAAAGCTCCTACGAGCAGTACTTA. Translating gives CARSFTSGQSSYEQYL.

This sequence joins TRBV11-2 and TRBJ1-1; perhaps TRBD1 as D (6 bases). The CDR3 runs 14 residues. V was shortened by 3 bases and J by 8 bases, with 16 bases between the two germline ends. Germline CDR1 reads SGHAT; CDR2 reads FQNNGV. This CDR3 is CASSFSGRGLEAFF. DNA of the CDR3: TGTGCCAGCAGCTTTAGTGGCAGGGGCCTCGAAGCTTTCTTT.

As for this clonotype: At one end the junction does not follow the germline gene, possibly because of a read error. The chain is built from TRBV4-1 and TRBJ1-1; D uncertain. The CDR3 contains 15 residues. Germline lookup yields CDR1 MGHRA and CDR2 YSYEKL. CDR3 region: CTSSQSPAYTEEAFF. The CDR3 nucleotides read TGCACCAGTAGCCAATCGCCAGCTTACACTGAAGAAGCTTTCTTT.

V gene TRBV11-2 combines with J gene TRBJ2-5; unclear D gene. Deletions cut 6 bases from V and 7 bases from J, with 12 bases between. The V gene's germline CDR1 is SGHAT and CDR2 FQNNGV. The CDR3 is 12 residues long. The CDR3 loop is CASSSDLGTQYF. In nucleotides, the CDR3 is TGTGCCAGCAGTTCGGACCTGGGGACCCAGTACTTC. The variable domain in full, with the rest retrieved from reference TRBV11-2 and TRBJ2-5, is EAGVAQSPRYKIIEKRQSVAFWCNPISGHATLYWYQQILGQGPKLLIQFQNNGVVDDSQLPKDRFSAERLKGVDSTLKIQPAKLEDSAVYLCASSSDLGTQYFGPGTRLLVL.

As concerns this clonotype: One base away lies a much larger clone, so this may be a sequencing read error. The chain combines TRBV4-3 with TRBJ2-1; D may match TRBD1 or TRBD2 (8 bases each). The CDR3 loop spans 14 amino acids. Germline CDR1 and CDR2: LGHNA and YSLEER. CDR3 in amino acids: CASSQRQGWGTRSF. Written as DNA, the CDR3 is TGCGCCAGCAGCCAAAGACAGGGGTGGGGGACTAGAAGCTTC.

Of note for this clonotype: Without the conserved terminal phenylalanine or tryptophan, this CDR3 likely stems from a read error. The chain links TRBV11-1 to TRBJ2-7, with D unclear. Germline assignment: CDR1 SGHAT and CDR2 FQDESV (reference sequence). The CDR3 spans 13 residues. In DNA, the CDR3 is TGTGTCAGCAGCCTTAGACCGAACCTCGAGCAGTACCTC. Translating it yields CVSSLRPNLEQYL.

The count of this clonotype is one. This may stem from a read error, because a much larger clone lies one nucleotide away. The gene calls are TRBV6-2 or TRBV6-3 and TRBJ2-1, with TRBD2 matching over 9 bases. The germline V gene encodes CDR1 MNHEY and CDR2 SVGEGT. The trim removed 0 bases at V and 12 bases at J, leaving 6 bases unmatched. The CDR3 extends over 14 amino acids. CDR3 sequence (DNA): TGTGCCAGCAGTTACTCGCGGGAGGGCCATGTGCAGTTCTTC. Its translation: CASSYSREGHVQFF.

The V and J genes are TRBV6-1 and TRBJ2-7; weak D call: TRBD2 (5 bases). Germline V gene sequence: CDR1 MNHNS, CDR2 SASEGT. The CDR3 covers 13 residues. Deletions cut 5 bases from V and 9 bases from J, with 17 bases between. The CDR3 sequence is CASSPTGDVRQYF. CDR3 in DNA: TGTGCCAGCAGTCCTACCGGGGATGTCAGGCAGTACTTC.